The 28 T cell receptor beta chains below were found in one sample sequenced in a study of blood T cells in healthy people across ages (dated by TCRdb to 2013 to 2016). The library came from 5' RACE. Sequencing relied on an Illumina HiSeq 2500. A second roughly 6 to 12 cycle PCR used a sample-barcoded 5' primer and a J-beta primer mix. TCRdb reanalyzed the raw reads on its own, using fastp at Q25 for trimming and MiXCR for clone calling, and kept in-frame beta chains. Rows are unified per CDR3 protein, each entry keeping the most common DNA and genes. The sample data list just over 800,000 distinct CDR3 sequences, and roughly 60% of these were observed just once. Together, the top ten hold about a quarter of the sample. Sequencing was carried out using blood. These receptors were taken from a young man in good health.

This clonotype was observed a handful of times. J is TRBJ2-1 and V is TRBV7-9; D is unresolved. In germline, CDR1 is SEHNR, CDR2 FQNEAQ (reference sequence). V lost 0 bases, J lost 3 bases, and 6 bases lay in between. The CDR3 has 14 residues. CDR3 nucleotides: TGTGCCAGCAGCTTAGCGCACAGCTACAATGAGCAGTTCTTC. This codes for CASSLAHSYNEQFF.

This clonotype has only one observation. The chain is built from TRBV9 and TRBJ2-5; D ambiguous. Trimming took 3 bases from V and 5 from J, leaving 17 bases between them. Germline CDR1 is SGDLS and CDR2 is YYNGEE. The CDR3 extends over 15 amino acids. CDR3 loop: CASSGEVRLTETQYF. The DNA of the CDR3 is TGTGCCAGCAGCGGCGAGGTGAGATTAACGGAGACCCAGTACTTC.

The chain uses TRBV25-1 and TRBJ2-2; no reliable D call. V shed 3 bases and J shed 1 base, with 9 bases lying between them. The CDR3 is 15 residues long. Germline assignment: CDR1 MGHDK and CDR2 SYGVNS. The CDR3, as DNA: TGTGCCAGCAGTGATGTAGGCAGGAACACCGGGGAGCTGTTTTTT. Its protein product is CASSDVGRNTGELFF.

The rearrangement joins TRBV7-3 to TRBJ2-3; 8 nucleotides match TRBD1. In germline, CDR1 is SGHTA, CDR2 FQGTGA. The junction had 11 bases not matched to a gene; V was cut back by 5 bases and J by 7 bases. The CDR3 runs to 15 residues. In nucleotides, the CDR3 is TGTGCCAGCAGCCCCCAGGGGGCTCGGAGGAATACGCAGTATTTT. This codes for CASSPQGARRNTQYF.

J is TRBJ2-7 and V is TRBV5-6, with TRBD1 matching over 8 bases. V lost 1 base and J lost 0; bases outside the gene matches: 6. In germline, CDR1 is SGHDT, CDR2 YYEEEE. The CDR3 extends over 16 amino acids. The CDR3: CASSLPDRGISYEQYF. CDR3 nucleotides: TGTGCCAGCAGCTTGCCCGACAGGGGCATCTCCTACGAGCAGTACTTC. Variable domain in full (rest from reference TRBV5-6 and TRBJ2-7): DAGVTQSPTHLIKTRGQQVTLRCSPKSGHDTVSWYQQALGQGPQFIFQYYEEEERQRGNFPDRFSGHQFPNYSSELNVNALLLGDSALYLCASSLPDRGISYEQYFGPGTRLTVT.

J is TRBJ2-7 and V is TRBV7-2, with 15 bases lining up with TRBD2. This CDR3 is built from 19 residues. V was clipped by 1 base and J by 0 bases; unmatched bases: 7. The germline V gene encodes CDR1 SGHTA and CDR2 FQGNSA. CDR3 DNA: TGTGCCAGCAGCTTAGGACGTGGACTAGCGGGGGGGATCTCCTACGAGCAGTACTTC. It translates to CASSLGRGLAGGISYEQYF.

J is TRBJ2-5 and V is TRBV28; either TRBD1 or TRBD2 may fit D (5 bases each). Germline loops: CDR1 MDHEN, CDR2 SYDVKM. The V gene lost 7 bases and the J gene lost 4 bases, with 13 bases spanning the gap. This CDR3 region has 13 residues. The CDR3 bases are TGTGCCAGCACCAAATGGGACCGAGAGACCCAGTACTTC. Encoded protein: CASTKWDRETQYF.

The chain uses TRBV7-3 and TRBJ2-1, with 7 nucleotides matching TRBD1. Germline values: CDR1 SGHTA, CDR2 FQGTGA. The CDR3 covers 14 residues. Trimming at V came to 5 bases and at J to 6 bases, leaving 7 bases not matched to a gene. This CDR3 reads CASSPDRLSNEQFF. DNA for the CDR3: TGTGCCAGCAGCCCGGACAGGCTCTCCAATGAGCAGTTCTTC.

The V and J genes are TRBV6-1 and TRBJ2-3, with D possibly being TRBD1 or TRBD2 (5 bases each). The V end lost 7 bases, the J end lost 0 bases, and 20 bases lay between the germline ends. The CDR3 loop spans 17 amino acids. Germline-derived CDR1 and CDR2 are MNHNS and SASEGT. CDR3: CASTPAGGEPSTDTQYF. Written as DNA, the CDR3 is TGTGCCAGCACCCCGGCTGGGGGAGAGCCTAGCACAGATACGCAGTATTTT.

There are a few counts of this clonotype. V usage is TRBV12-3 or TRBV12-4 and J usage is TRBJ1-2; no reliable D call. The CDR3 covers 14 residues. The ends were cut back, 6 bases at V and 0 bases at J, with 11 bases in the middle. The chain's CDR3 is CASSIFGSNYGYTF. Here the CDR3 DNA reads TGTGCCAGCAGCATATTCGGCTCTAACTATGGCTACACCTTC.

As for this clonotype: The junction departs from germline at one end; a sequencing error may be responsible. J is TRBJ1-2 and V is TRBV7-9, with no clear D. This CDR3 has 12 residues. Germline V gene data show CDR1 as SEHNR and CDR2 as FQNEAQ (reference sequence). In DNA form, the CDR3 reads TGTGTCAGCAGTACGCCTCCCCATGGCTACACCTTC. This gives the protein CVSSTPPHGYTF.

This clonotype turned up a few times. CDR3 DNA sequence: TGCGCCAGCAGCATAGGGACTAGCGGTAATGAGCAGTTCTTC. Encoded protein: CASSIGTSGNEQFF. The rearrangement links TRBV5-1 to TRBJ2-1; the match to TRBD2 covers 11 bases. Trimming removed 4 bases from V and 7 bases from J; junction bases left unmatched: 4. The CDR3 is 14 amino acids. CDR1 is SGHRS and CDR2 is YFSETQ in the germline V gene. The whole variable domain, filled in from reference TRBV5-1 and TRBJ2-1, reads KAGVTQTPRYLIKTRGQQVTLSCSPISGHRSVSWYQQTPGQGLQFLFEYFSETQRNKGNFPGRFSGRQFSNSRSEMNVSTLELGDSALYLCASSIGTSGNEQFFGPGTRLTVL.

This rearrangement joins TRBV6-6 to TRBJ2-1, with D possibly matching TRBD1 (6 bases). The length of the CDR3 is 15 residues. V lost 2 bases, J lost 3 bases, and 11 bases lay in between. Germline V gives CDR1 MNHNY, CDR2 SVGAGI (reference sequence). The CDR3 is CASSYGRGSYNEQFF. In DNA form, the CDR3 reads TGTGCCAGCAGTTACGGCAGGGGCAGCTACAATGAGCAGTTCTTC.

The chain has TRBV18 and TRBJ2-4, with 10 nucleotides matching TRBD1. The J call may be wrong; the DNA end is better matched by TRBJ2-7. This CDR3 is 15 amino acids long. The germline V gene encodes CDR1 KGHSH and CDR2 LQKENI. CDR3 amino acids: CASSTIGTGDNEQYF. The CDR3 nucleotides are TGTGCCAGCTCGACCATAGGGACAGGGGACAACGAGCAGTACTTC.

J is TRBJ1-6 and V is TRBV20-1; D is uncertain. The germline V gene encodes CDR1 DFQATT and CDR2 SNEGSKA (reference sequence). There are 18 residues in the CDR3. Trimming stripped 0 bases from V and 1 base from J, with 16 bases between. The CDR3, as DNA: TGCAGTGCTAGAGATCTTCCAGAGTTGTGGTCCTATAATTCACCCCTCCACTTT. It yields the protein CSARDLPELWSYNSPLHF.

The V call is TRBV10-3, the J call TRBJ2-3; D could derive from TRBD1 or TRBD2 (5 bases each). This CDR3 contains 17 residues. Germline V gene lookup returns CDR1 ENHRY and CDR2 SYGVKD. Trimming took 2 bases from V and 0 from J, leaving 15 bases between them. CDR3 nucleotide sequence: TGTGCCATCAGTGAGGGGGGAACAACTCTGAGCACAGATACGCAGTATTTT. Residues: CAISEGGTTLSTDTQYF.

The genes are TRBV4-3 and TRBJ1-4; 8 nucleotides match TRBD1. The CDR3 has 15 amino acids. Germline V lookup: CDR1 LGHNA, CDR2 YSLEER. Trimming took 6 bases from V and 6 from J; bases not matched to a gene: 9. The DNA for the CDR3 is TGCGCCAGCAGTAATTCAGGGGGCCTGGATGAAAAACTGTTTTTT. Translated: CASSNSGGLDEKLFF.

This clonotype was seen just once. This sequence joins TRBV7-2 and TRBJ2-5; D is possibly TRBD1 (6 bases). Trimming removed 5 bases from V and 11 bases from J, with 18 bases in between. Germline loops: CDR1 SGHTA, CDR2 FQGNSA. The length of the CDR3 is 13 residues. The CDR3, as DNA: TGTGCCAGCAGCGCAGACCCGACAGGACGGCAGTACTTC. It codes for CASSADPTGRQYF.

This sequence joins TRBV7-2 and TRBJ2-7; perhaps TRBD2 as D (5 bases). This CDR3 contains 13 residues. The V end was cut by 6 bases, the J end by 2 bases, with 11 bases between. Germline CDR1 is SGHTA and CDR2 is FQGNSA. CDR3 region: CASSPREPYEQYF. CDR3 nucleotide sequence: TGTGCCAGCAGTCCCCGGGAACCCTACGAGCAGTACTTC.

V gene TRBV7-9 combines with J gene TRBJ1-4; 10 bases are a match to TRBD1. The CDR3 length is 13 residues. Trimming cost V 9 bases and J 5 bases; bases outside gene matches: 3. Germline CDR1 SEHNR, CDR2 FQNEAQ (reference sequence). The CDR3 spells CASGGQGNEKLFF. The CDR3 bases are TGTGCCAGTGGGGGACAGGGGAATGAAAAACTGTTTTTT.

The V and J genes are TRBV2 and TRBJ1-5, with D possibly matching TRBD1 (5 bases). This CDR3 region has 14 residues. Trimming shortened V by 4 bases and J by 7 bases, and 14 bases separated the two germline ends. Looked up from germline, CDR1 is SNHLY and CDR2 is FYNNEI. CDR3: CASSGSQKGQPQHF. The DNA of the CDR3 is TGTGCCAGCAGTGGCTCACAAAAGGGGCAGCCCCAGCATTTT.

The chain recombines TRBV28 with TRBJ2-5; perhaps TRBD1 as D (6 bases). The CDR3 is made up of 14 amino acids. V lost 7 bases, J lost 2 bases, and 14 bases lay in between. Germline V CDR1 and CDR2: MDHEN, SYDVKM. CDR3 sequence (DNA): TGTGCCAGCACCTCCCCGGGGACACAAGAGACCCAGTACTTC. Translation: CASTSPGTQETQYF.

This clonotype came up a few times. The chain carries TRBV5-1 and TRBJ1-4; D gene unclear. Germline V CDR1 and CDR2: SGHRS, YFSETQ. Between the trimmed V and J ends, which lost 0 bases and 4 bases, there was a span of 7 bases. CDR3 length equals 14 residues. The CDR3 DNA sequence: TGCGCCAGCAGCTTGGCGGGCGTTAATGAAAAACTGTTTTTT. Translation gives CASSLAGVNEKLFF.

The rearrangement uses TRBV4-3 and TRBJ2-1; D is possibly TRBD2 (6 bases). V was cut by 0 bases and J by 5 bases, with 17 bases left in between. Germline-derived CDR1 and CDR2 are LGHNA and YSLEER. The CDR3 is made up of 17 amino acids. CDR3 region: CASSQDRIVTGDNEQFF. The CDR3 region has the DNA TGCGCCAGCAGCCAAGATAGGATAGTGACGGGGGACAATGAGCAGTTCTTC.

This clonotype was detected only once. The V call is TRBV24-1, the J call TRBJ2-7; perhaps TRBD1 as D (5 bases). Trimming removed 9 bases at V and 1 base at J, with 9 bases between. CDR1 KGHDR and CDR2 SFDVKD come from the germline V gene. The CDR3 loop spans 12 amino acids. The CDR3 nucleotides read TGTGCCACCGCAGGGCAGTCCTACGAGCAGTACTTC. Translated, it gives CATAGQSYEQYF.

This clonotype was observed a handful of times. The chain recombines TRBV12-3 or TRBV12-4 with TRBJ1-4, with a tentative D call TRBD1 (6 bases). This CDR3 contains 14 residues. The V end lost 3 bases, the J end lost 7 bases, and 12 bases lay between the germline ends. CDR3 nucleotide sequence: TGTGCCAGCAGTTTGGGGGGCGCGATTGAAAAACTGTTTTTT. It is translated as CASSLGGAIEKLFF.

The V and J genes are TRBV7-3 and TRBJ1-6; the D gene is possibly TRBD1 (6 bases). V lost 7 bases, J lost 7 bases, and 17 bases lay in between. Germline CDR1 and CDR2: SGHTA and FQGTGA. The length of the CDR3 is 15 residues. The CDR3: CASTLGGDPNSPLHF. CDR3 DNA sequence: TGTGCCAGCACCCTGGGGGGCGATCCCAATTCACCCCTCCACTTT.

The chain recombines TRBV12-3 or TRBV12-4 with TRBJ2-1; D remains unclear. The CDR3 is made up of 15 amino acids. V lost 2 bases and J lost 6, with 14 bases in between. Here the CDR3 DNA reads TGTGCCAGCAGTTTATCGGGCTCCCCGGGCAATGAGCAGTTCTTC. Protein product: CASSLSGSPGNEQFF.